The 5 T cell receptor beta chains presented below share a single source sample, sequenced in a study of response to subunit inactivated influenza vaccine. TCRdb reprocessed the RT-PCR reads via MiXCR and lists one record per CDR3 protein. The sample has approximately 530,000 distinct CDR3 sequences, approximately 7.7% seen once. The sequenced sample was PBMCs from blood, obtained roughly 24 months after vaccination. The receptors here all came from a man between 50 and 69 years old who received an inactivated influenza vaccine.

The rearrangement joins TRBV30 to TRBJ2-7; 9 bases are a match to TRBD1. Germline V gives CDR1 GTSNPN, CDR2 SVGIG (reference sequence). CDR3 length equals 14 residues. After removal of 4 bases from V and 6 bases from J, the junction contained 10 bases not matched to a gene. The CDR3 is CAWISGQGRAEQYF. Here the CDR3 DNA reads TGTGCCTGGATTTCGGGACAGGGTCGGGCCGAGCAGTACTTC.

This chain connects TRBV20-1 to TRBJ2-2, with 14 bases identical to TRBD2. V was pared by 5 bases and J by 5 bases, with 1 base of the junction left unmatched. The CDR3 contains 14 residues. Germline V gives CDR1 DFQATT, CDR2 SNEGSKA (reference sequence). The CDR3 protein is CSARLAGGTGELFF. The CDR3 DNA is TGCAGTGCTCGACTAGCGGGAGGGACCGGGGAGCTGTTTTTT.

The CDR3 region has the DNA TGTGCCAGCAGCTTGGCTGCGGTGGATGAGCAGTTCTTC. It encodes CASSLAAVDEQFF. The V call is TRBV5-5, the J call TRBJ2-1; D unclear. Germline V gives CDR1 SGHKS, CDR2 YYEKEE (reference sequence). This CDR3 contains 13 residues. Trimming removed 0 bases from V and 8 bases from J, with 9 bases in between. The full variable domain, its missing parts supplied by reference TRBV5-5 and TRBJ2-1, is DAGVTQSPTHLIKTRGQQVTLRCSPISGHKSVSWYQQVLGQGPQFIFQYYEKEERGRGNFPDRFSARQFPNYSSELNVNALLLGDSALYLCASSLAAVDEQFFGPGTRLTVL.

This clonotype was seen only a few times. The chain carries TRBV20-1 and TRBJ2-5, with no clear D. Germline V gene sequence: CDR1 DFQATT, CDR2 SNEGSKA (reference sequence). With 6 bases removed from V and 1 base from J, the gap between germline ends came to 15 bases. The CDR3 has 14 residues. In nucleotides, the CDR3 is TGCAGTGCCCCACCCCTCGGCCTCCAAGAGACCCAGTACTTC. It yields the protein CSAPPLGLQETQYF.

This clonotype was found many times. This rearrangement joins TRBV7-2 to TRBJ2-2; the D gene is possibly TRBD1 (5 bases). The V gene lost 1 base and the J gene lost 2 bases, with 8 bases spanning the gap. Germline CDR1 and CDR2: SGHTA and FQGNSA. The length of the CDR3 is 15 residues. CDR3 amino acids: CASSLGQPNTGELFF. The CDR3 bases are TGTGCCAGCAGCTTAGGACAGCCAAACACCGGGGAGCTGTTTTTT.